A selection of T cell receptor beta chains follows, all from one sample in a study of blood T cell repertoires in COVID-19. Generated by immunoSEQ multiplex PCR, the TCRdb table keeps only in-frame clones and is missing some. The sample includes some 76,000 clones, approximately 85% of them seen just once. Sequences were obtained from peripheral blood. The receptors were gathered from a human donor in a cohort sampled during active COVID-19. Both conserved end residues are part of each CDR3. D genes are given only for firm matches. Not all rows give a size; the values are once, few, many and, for expanded clones, a class.

TRBV28	TRBJ1-5	once	-	TGTGCCAGCAGTTACCAGGGCAGCAATCAGCCCCAGCATTTT	CASSYQGSNQPQHF
TRBV29-1	TRBJ2-7	-	TRBD1	TGCAGCGTGTGGACAGGGGCAAACGAGCAGTACTTC	CSVWTGANEQYF
TRBV3-1/TRBV3-2	TRBJ1-2	-	TRBD1	TGTGCCAGCAGCCCTCGACAGGGGAGGGTAGACGGCTACACCTTC	CASSPRQGRVDGYTF
TRBV7-3	TRBJ1-2	-	-	TGTGCCAGCAGCAGCCGGGACGCGGGGATAAGTGGCTACACCTTC	CASSSRDAGISGYTF
TRBV6-2/TRBV6-3	TRBJ2-3	-	TRBD1	TGTGCCAGCAGTTATCAGATCGGGACAGGCCTCCCTGATACGCAGTATTTT	CASSYQIGTGLPDTQYF
TRBV5-4	TRBJ2-7	-	-	TGTGCCAGCAGCTTCAGTGATTCCTACGAGCAGTACTTC	CASSFSDSYEQYF
TRBV6-5	TRBJ2-2	-	TRBD1	TGTGCCAGCCAGTCCGGGACAGCGAACACCGGGGAGCTGTTTTTT	CASQSGTANTGELFF
TRBV7-6	TRBJ1-1	-	TRBD1	TGTGCCAGCAGCAGCGCGACAGGGGAAGCTTTCTTT	CASSSATGEAFF
TRBV5-1	TRBJ1-2	-	-	TGCGCCAGCAGCTTGGATCCGGGAAGCGAAGGCTACACCTTC	CASSLDPGSEGYTF
TRBV2	TRBJ2-5	-	TRBD2	TGTGCCAGCAAAGTGAATAGCGGGGGAGAGACCCAGTACTTC	CASKVNSGGETQYF
TRBV18	TRBJ1-1	once	TRBD1	TGTGCCAGCTCAGAGGGACAGGGAATGAACACTGAAGCTTTCTTT	CASSEGQGMNTEAFF
TRBV5-1	TRBJ2-1	-	-	TGCGCCAGCAGCGAAGGGGCGTCCTCCTACAATGAGCAGTTCTTC	CASSEGASSYNEQFF
TRBV7-8	TRBJ2-1	few	TRBD2	TGTGCCAGCAAGGCGACGCGGGGGGGCGTCAATGAGCAGTTCTTC	CASKATRGGVNEQFF
TRBV7-7	TRBJ1-1	-	TRBD1	TGTGCTAGCAGCCGGGACAGGAACACTGAAGCTTTCTTT	CASSRDRNTEAFF
TRBV11-1	TRBJ2-7	few	-	TGTGCCAGCAGCCCCCGGCAGGGATCCTCCGAGCAGTACTTC	CASSPRQGSSEQYF
TRBV5-6	TRBJ2-5	-	TRBD1	TGTGCCAGCAGCCCGAGACAGGGGGCAGGAGAGACCCAGTACTTC	CASSPRQGAGETQYF
TRBV14	TRBJ2-5	-	-	TGTGCCAGCAGCCAAGATAGAGGACAGCAAGAGACCCAGTACTTC	CASSQDRGQQETQYF
TRBV9	TRBJ1-3	-	-	TGTGCCAGCAGCGTAGGCGGGGGAGGCACCATATATTTT	CASSVGGGGTIYF
TRBV6-2/TRBV6-3	TRBJ1-3	-	-	TGTGCCAGCAGTTACTCTGGGCCGGGGGACACCATATATTTT	CASSYSGPGDTIYF
TRBV12-5	TRBJ2-5	-	TRBD2	TGTGCTAGTGGTTTGGCCCTACTAGCGGGGGAAGAGACCCAGTACTTC	CASGLALLAGEETQYF
TRBV29-1	TRBJ1-1	few	TRBD1	TGCAGCGTTGAGGGGGGACAGACGAACACTGAAGCTTTCTTT	CSVEGGQTNTEAFF
TRBV5-5	TRBJ1-5	-	-	TGTGCCAGCAGCTTCCGCTTACAGGGAAGCAATCAGCCCCAGCATTTT	CASSFRLQGSNQPQHF
TRBV7-9	TRBJ2-1	-	TRBD1	TGTGCCAGCAGCTTACCCAGGGGGCTGTTCTCCTACAATGAGCAGTTCTTC	CASSLPRGLFSYNEQFF
TRBV3-1/TRBV3-2	TRBJ1-2	-	TRBD1	TGTGCCAGCAGCCAATACCCGGACAGGGCGAACTATGGCTACACCTTC	CASSQYPDRANYGYTF
TRBV5-1	TRBJ1-5	-	-	TGCGCCAGCAGCTTGGGAGTTAGCAATCAGCCCCAGCATTTT	CASSLGVSNQPQHF
TRBV5-1	TRBJ2-7	-	TRBD1	TGCGCCAGCAGCGACGGGACAGGAGAGGTCGAGCAGTACTTC	CASSDGTGEVEQYF
TRBV19	TRBJ1-2	-	-	TGTGCCAGTAGTCTACTGGGAGAAAACTATGGCTACACCTTC	CASSLLGENYGYTF